This passage covers 3 T cell receptor beta chains from one sample sequenced in a study of T cell repertoires in ileal Crohn's disease. Assay used: immunoSEQ multiplex PCR; TCRdb lists only in-frame clones, some missing. The sample includes thousands of clones, roughly 79% of them seen just once. The sequenced material came from ileal tissue. Receptor source: an adult with Crohn's disease.

The chain recombines TRBV7-8 with TRBJ2-5; TRBD1 matches 7 bases. From germline, CDR1 is SGHVS and CDR2 FQNEAQ. The CDR3 totals 13 residues. The V gene end was trimmed by 4 bases and the J gene end by 4 bases; junction bases not matched to a gene: 3. The CDR3 region has the DNA TGTGCCAGCAGCTCCCGGGACAGAGAGACCCAGTACTTC. Translated: CASSSRDRETQYF.

J is TRBJ2-5 and V is TRBV27; 8 bases map to TRBD1. J lost 3 bases, V lost 5 bases, and 8 bases had no gene match. Germline CDR1 MNHEY, CDR2 SMNVEV (reference sequence). CDR3 size: 15 residues. CDR3 in amino acids: CASSSLGQGEETQYF. The DNA for the CDR3 is TGTGCCAGCAGTAGCCTCGGACAGGGTGAAGAGACCCAGTACTTC.

The genes are TRBV18 and TRBJ2-7; 10 positions match TRBD1. CDR1 is KGHSH and CDR2 is LQKENI in the germline V gene. The CDR3 is made up of 15 amino acids. With V trimmed by 6 bases and J by 2 bases, 7 bases remained unmatched. The CDR3 reads CASSTGTGVPYEQYF. CDR3 DNA sequence: TGTGCCAGCTCGACCGGGACAGGGGTTCCCTACGAGCAGTACTTC.